Sequencing of this TCR beta chain was carried out in a study of blood T cell repertoires in COVID-19. The length of the CDR3 is 16 residues. V lost 4 bases and J lost 3, with 19 bases in between. Germline CDR1 reads SNHLY; CDR2 reads FYNNEI. Method: immunoSEQ multiplex PCR; TCRdb's copy keeps in-frame clones and lacks some. The sample consists of about 240,000 clones, roughly 90% of them appearing once. This TCR was sampled from a woman aged 25 to 39 with acute COVID-19. Source material: PBMCs or T cells enriched from blood (not recorded which). V and J are TRBV2 and TRBJ2-7, with a possible D match to TRBD1 (6 bases). CDR3 loop: CASSGEPQGLSYEQYF. The CDR3 DNA follows: TGTGCCAGCAGTGGTGAACCACAGGGATTAAGCTACGAGCAGTACTTC.